This T cell receptor (beta chain) was sequenced during a study of immune characteristics of hereditary and idiopathic chronic pancreatitis. Turning to the overall study: Local pancreatic immune cells and TCRbeta repertoires were profiled in hereditary and idiopathic chronic pancreatitis and were compared with control organ donor pancreases. TCRbeta sequencing covered 5 control pancreases, seven or eight hereditary chronic pancreatitis pancreases and about six idiopathic chronic pancreatitis pancreases. The gDNA-based approach was selected because minimal in vitro experimental manipulation of pancreas-infiltrating T cells was involved. The investigation overall reported the following: Compared with controls, both chronic pancreatitis groups had significantly higher TCRbeta repertoire diversity and lower clonality. Differences in Vbeta-Jbeta gene family usage, including TRBV10, TRBV19, TRBV23 and TRBV5, were found between hereditary and idiopathic chronic pancreatitis. Because patient tissue could be obtained only at the time of TPIAT, immune findings may have been influenced by differences in disease duration. Chronic pancreatitis caused by alcohol use was excluded from the study. Among 10 to 15 chronic pancreatitis patients, higher numbers of productive TCR rearrangements went along with higher disease severity scores, showing a positive correlation.

The CDR3 has 13 amino acids, counting the end cysteine and phenylalanine. Just the 39-base CDR3 DNA is kept, in frame starting at base 1. Via the germline V gene (reference sequence), CDR1 is LNHDA and CDR2 SQIVND. Unmatched junction bases come to 2, with V trimmed by 7 bases and J by 6 bases. In this sample, this clone turned up a few times. The antigen this receptor binds is unknown. No much larger clonotype is one base removed from it; base qualities were not supplied. Library preparation was by the immunoSEQ multiplex PCR assay. From pancreatic genomic DNA, the TCRbeta CDR3 region and adjacent sequences were amplified and sequenced. The published analysis was carried out like this. Productive clonality and productive rearrangement counts were measured along with repertoire diversity, which was expressed as a mean normalized Shannon-Wiener index. Control and chronic pancreatitis repertoire metrics were compared by means of the nonparametric Mann-Whitney U test. A shared clonotype was defined as a CDR3beta sequence with the same amino acid composition and length across subjects. This immuneACCESS table, as held by TCRdb, lists in-frame sequences with V and J called but not all clones. Of the missing ones, under half trace to an unresolved V gene in checked studies; the others have no known cause. V, J and clone size were drawn from that table, and D and trimming were deduced from the DNA. This sample comprises about 2,000 clones, more than 60% of them detected only once. The top ten hold approximately 15% of the sample.

Patients undergoing total pancreatectomy with islet autotransplantation (TPIAT) were the source of the chronic pancreatitis pancreas tissue. None of the chronic pancreatitis patients included in the study had a known history of diabetes. For TCRbeta sequencing, genomic DNA was extracted directly from bulk pancreas tissue, without T cell sorting. No particular cause of disease was identified in the patients with idiopathic chronic pancreatitis. Pancreas tissues were collected consecutively from patients and organ donors at two US centers. The sequence derives from a human donor with chronic pancreatitis. The chain uses TRBV19 and TRBJ1-5; TRBD1 matches 11 bases in the middle. Sample: pancreas tissue with idiopathic chronic pancreatitis. The cell subset or site label for this specimen denotes: chronic pancreatitis without an identified cause. The CDR3 protein is CASTGQGAQPQHF. The nucleotides are TGTGCCAGTACCGGACAGGGGGCTCAGCCCCAGCATTTT.